There are many counts of the clone carrying this TCR beta chain. What it recognizes is unknown. The data were obtained in a study of CD8 T cells in ankylosing spondylitis. V was cut by 6 bases and J by 3 bases, with 17 bases left in between. The CDR3 covers 14 residues. Looked up from germline, CDR1 is SQVTM and CDR2 is ANQGSEA. TCRdb re-called the 5' RACE reads with MiXCR, one entry per CDR3 protein. The data contain around 770,000 distinct CDR3 sequences, 12% of them singletons. Study results and caveats: In the blood and synovial fluid of reactive arthritis, some motif variants had been previously reported. A TCR beta motif of roughly eight highly homologous variants appeared characteristic of ankylosing spondylitis blood.

The chain is built from TRBV29-1 and TRBJ1-1; TRBD1 is a possible D gene (5 bases). The TCR comes from a male donor with ankylosing spondylitis. The sample consisted of blood, either unsorted or a sorted T cell fraction (not recorded which). The CDR3 DNA reads as TGCAGCGTGCAGACAGCACTAGCGTACACTGAAGCTTTCTTT. It specifies CSVQTALAYTEAFF.